A selection of T cell receptor beta chains follows, all from one sample in a study of T-cell memory formation after mild COVID-19. TCRdb reanalysed the 5' RACE reads using MiXCR and keeps one entry per CDR3 protein. The table includes hundreds of thousands of distinct CDR3 sequences, around 15% detected once. Specimen: PBMCs or a T cell subset sorted from them (not recorded which). Receptors were obtained from an adult woman who had mild COVID-19 (a few samples of this study predate the infection). Cell type and time point are not known. CDR3s include the opening cysteine and the closing phenylalanine or tryptophan. A D gene is named only where the DNA matches it firmly. Part of the rows lack a size; the others show once, few, many or a class for expanded clones.

D	V	J	size	CDR3	DNA
NA	TRBV24-1	TRBJ2-1	many	CATSEGPTYNEQFF	TGTGCCACCAGTGAGGGACCGACGTACAATGAGCAGTTCTTC
NA	TRBV4-2	TRBJ1-1	NA	CASSTLAAGTEAFF	TGTGCCAGCAGCACCTTGGCGGCTGGCACTGAAGCTTTCTTT
TRBD2	TRBV5-1	TRBJ2-1	NA	CASSAAGTNNEQFF	TGCGCCAGCAGCGCGGCAGGGACTAACAATGAGCAGTTCTTC
NA	TRBV6-6	TRBJ2-1	NA	CASRPALAGNNEQFF	TGTGCCAGCAGGCCCGCGCTAGCAGGCAACAATGAGCAGTTCTTC
TRBD1	TRBV5-6	TRBJ1-4	NA	CASSPTGQGNEKLFF	TGTGCCAGCAGCCCGACTGGACAGGGGAATGAAAAACTGTTTTTT
TRBD1	TRBV6-2/TRBV6-3	TRBJ1-2	NA	CASSSTTGDYGYTF	TGTGCCAGCAGTTCCACAACAGGGGACTATGGCTACACCTTC
NA	TRBV7-6	TRBJ2-7	NA	CASSPQARRILSYEQYF	TGTGCCAGCAGCCCCCAGGCGAGACGGATCTTATCCTACGAGCAGTACTTC
TRBD2	TRBV19	TRBJ2-1	many	CASSGGGDYNEQFF	TGTGCCAGTAGTGGGGGAGGGGACTACAATGAGCAGTTCTTC
TRBD1	TRBV15	TRBJ2-6	NA	CATSKRRLDRVESGANVLTF	TGTGCCACCAGCAAGAGGAGGTTGGACAGGGTAGAATCTGGGGCCAACGTCCTGACTTTC
NA	TRBV9	TRBJ2-3	NA	CASRNRLTDTQYF	TGTGCCAGCAGAAACCGTCTCACAGATACGCAGTATTTT
NA	TRBV4-1	TRBJ2-3	few	CASSPPGDGRYTSTDTQYF	TGCGCCAGCAGCCCCCCGGGAGACGGGCGCTACACTAGCACAGATACGCAGTATTTT
NA	TRBV4-1	TRBJ2-2	NA	CASSQDRLNTGELFF	TGCGCCAGCAGCCAAGACAGACTGAACACCGGGGAGCTGTTTTTT
NA	TRBV12-3/TRBV12-4	TRBJ2-2	NA	CASSPPLGNTGELFF	TGTGCCAGCAGCCCGCCCCTAGGGAACACCGGGGAGCTGTTTTTT
NA	TRBV11-2	TRBJ2-2	few	CASSLDLWQGTGELFF	TGTGCCAGCAGCTTAGATCTTTGGCAGGGGACCGGGGAGCTGTTTTTT